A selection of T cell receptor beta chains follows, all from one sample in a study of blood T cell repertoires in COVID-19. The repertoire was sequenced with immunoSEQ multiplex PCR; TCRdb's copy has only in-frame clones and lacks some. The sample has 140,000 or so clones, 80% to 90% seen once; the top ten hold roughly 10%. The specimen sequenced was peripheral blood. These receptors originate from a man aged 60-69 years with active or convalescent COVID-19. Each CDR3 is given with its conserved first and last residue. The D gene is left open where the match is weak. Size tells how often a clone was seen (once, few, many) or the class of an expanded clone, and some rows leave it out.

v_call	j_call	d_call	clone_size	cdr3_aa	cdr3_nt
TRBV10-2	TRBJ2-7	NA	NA	CASSSIDSAYEQYF	TGCGCCAGCAGTTCTATTGACAGCGCCTACGAGCAGTACTTC
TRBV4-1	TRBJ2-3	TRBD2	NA	CASSQIGVVASGRTDTQYF	TGCGCCAGCAGCCAAATCGGGGTGGTGGCTAGCGGGAGAACAGATACGCAGTATTTT
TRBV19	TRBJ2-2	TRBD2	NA	CASAKVLAGGLLPGELFF	TGTGCCAGCGCCAAGGTGTTAGCGGGAGGGCTTTTGCCCGGGGAGCTGTTTTTT
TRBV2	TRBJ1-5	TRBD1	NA	CASSRQGPINQPQHF	TGTGCCAGCAGTCGACAGGGGCCCATCAATCAGCCCCAGCATTTT
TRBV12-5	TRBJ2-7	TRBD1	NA	CASGLVVDRGLDEQYF	TGTGCTAGTGGTTTGGTAGTAGACAGGGGTCTAGACGAGCAGTACTTC
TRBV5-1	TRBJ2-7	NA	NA	CASSGAQGHDEQYF	TGCGCCAGCAGCGGGGCACAGGGCCACGACGAGCAGTACTTC
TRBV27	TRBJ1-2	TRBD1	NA	CASMFRQGYGYTF	TGTGCCAGCATGTTTCGACAGGGCTATGGCTACACCTTC
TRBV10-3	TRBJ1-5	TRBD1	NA	CAINDDRGLSQPQHF	TGTGCCATCAACGATGACAGGGGGTTAAGCCAGCCCCAGCATTTT
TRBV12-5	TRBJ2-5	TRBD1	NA	CASGLPSTGAVPETQYF	TGTGCTAGTGGTTTGCCCTCTACAGGGGCCGTTCCAGAGACCCAGTACTTC
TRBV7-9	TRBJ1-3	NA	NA	CSWGDYSGNTIYF	TGTTCCTGGGGAGATTACTCTGGAAACACCATATATTTT
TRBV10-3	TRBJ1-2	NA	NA	CAISVGGSSNYGYTF	TGTGCCATCAGTGTGGGGGGGAGCAGTAACTATGGCTACACCTTC
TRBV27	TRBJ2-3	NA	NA	CASSPRGAGTDTQYF	TGTGCCAGCAGCCCCAGGGGAGCCGGCACAGATACGCAGTATTTT
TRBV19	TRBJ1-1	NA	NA	CASIPDRINTEAFF	TGTGCCAGTATCCCTGACAGAATAAACACTGAAGCTTTCTTT
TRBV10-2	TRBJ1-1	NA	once	CASSVLPGNTEAFF	TGCGCCAGCAGTGTCCTCCCCGGGAACACTGAAGCTTTCTTT
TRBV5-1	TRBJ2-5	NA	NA	CASSLGDTGSSGETQYF	TGCGCCAGCAGCCTCGGCGACACAGGGTCCTCAGGAGAGACCCAGTACTTC
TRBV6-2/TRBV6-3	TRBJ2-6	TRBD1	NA	CASSYSDRAGANVLTF	TGTGCCAGCAGTTACTCGGACAGGGCCGGGGCCAACGTCCTGACTTTC
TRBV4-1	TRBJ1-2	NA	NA	CASSLWGQEDYGYTF	TGCGCCAGCAGCCTCTGGGGGCAGGAGGACTATGGCTACACCTTC
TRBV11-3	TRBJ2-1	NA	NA	CASSLEASIGGHEQFF	TGTGCCAGCAGCTTAGAGGCTTCAATTGGGGGCCATGAGCAGTTCTTC
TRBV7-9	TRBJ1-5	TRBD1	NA	CASSLGQGNQPQHF	TGTGCCAGCAGCTTAGGACAGGGAAATCAGCCCCAGCATTTT
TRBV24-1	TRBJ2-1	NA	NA	CATSDSGGILNEQFF	TGTGCCACCAGTGATTCGGGGGGCATATTGAATGAGCAGTTCTTC
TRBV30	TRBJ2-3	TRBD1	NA	CAWSPGQGASDTQYF	TGTGCCTGGAGTCCGGGACAGGGGGCCTCAGATACGCAGTATTTT
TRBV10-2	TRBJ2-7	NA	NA	CASSGGHGSYEQYF	TGCGCCAGCAGTGGGGGACACGGCTCCTACGAGCAGTACTTC